Here is one T cell receptor beta chain with its context. In the same sample, other DNA sequences code for this CDR3. CDR1 and CDR2 from the germline V gene are SGHVS and FNYEAQ. Trimming stripped 1 base from V and 3 bases from J, with 7 bases between. CDR3 length: 13 residues. This entry is derived from a study of blood T cell repertoires in COVID-19. Generated by immunoSEQ multiplex PCR, the TCRdb table keeps only in-frame clones and is missing some. The sample consists of some 100,000 clones, around 88% of them appearing once. Sample: peripheral blood. The chain recombines TRBV7-6 with TRBJ2-7; D is unclear. The TCR originated in a human donor in a cohort sampled during active COVID-19. CDR3 protein: CASSLGASYEQYF. CDR3 coding DNA: TGTGCCAGCAGCTTAGGGGCCAGCTACGAGCAGTACTTC.